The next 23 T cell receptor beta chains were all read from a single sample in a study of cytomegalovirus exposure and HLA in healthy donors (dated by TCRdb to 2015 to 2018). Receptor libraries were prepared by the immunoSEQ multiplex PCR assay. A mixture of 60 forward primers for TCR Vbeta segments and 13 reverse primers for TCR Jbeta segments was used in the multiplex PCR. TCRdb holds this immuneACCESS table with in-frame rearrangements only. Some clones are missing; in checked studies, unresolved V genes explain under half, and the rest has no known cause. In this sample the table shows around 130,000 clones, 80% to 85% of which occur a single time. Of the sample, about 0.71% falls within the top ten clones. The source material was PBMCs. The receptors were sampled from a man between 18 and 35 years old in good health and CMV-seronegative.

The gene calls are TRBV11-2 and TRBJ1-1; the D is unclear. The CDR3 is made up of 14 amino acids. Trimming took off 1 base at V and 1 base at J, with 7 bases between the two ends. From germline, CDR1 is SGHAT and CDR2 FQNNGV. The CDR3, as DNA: TGTGCCAGCAGCTTAGCCCGGGGGAACACTGAAGCTTTCTTT. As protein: CASSLARGNTEAFF.

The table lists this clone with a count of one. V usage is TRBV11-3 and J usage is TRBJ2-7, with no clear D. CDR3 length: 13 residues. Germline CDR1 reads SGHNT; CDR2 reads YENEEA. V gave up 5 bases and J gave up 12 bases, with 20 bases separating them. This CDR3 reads CASSPSKDIAAYF. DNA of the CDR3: TGTGCCAGCAGCCCTAGTAAGGATATAGCCGCGTACTTC.

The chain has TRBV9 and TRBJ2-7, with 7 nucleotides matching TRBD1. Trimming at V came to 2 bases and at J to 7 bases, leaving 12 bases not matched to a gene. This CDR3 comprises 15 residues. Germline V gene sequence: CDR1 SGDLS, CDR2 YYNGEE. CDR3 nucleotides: TGTGCCAGCAGCGTCGGGACAGCCCAACGAGAGGAGCAGTACTTC. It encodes CASSVGTAQREEQYF.

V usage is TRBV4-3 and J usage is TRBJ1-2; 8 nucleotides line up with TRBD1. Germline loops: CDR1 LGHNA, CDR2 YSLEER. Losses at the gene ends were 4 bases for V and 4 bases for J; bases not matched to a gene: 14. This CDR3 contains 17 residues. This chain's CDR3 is CASSRIIRGRFPYGYTF. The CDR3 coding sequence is TGCGCCAGCAGCCGAATTATCAGGGGGCGGTTCCCCTATGGCTACACCTTC.

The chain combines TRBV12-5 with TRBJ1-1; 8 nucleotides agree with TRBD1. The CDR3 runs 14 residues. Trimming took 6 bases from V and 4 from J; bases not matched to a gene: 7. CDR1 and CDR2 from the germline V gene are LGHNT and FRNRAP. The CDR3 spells CASGRTGSSTEAFF. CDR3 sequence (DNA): TGTGCTAGTGGCCGGACAGGGTCTAGCACTGAAGCTTTCTTT.

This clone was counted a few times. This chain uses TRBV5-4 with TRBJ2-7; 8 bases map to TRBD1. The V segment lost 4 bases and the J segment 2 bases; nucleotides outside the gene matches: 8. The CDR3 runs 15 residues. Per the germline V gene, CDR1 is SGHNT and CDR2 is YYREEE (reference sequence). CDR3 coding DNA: TGTGCCAGCAGCCGCACCGGGACAGGTCCCTACGAGCAGTACTTC. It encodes CASSRTGTGPYEQYF.

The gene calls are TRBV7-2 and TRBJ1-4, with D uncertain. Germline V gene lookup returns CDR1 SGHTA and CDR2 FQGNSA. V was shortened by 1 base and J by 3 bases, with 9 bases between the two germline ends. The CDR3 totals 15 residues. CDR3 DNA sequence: TGTGCCAGCAGCTTAGTAATAGCCGCTAATGAAAAACTGTTTTTT. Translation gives CASSLVIAANEKLFF.

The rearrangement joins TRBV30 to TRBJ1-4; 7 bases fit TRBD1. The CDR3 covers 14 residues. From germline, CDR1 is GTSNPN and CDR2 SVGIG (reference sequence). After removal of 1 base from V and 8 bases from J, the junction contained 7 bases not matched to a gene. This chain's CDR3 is CAWSEGAGREKLFF. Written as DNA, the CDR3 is TGTGCCTGGAGTGAGGGGGCCGGAAGGGAAAAACTGTTTTTT. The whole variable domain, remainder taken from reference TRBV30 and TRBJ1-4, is SQTIHQWPATLVQPVGSPLSLECTVEGTSNPNLYWYRQAAGRGLQLLFYSVGIGQISSEVPQNLSASRPQDRQFILSSKKLLLSDSGFYLCAWSEGAGREKLFFGSGTQLSVL.

The CDR3 DNA is TGTGCCAGCAGTTACTCAAGGGGTAGTCAACAGCCCCAGCATTTT. This gives the protein CASSYSRGSQQPQHF. V gene TRBV6-6 combines with J gene TRBJ1-5, with D possibly TRBD1 on 5 matching bases. Germline V gene lookup returns CDR1 MNHNY and CDR2 SVGAGI (reference sequence). The CDR3 contains 15 residues. Deletions cut 0 bases from V and 7 bases from J, with 13 bases between.

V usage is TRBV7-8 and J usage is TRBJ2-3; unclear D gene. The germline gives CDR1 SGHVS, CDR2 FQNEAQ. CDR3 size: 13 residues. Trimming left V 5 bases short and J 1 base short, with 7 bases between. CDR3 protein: CASSHRGTDTQYF. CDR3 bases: TGTGCCAGCAGCCACCGGGGCACAGATACGCAGTATTTT.

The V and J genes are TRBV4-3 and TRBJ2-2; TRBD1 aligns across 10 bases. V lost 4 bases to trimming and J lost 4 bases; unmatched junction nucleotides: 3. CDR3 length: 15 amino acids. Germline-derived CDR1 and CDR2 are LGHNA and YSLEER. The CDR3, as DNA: TGCGCCAGCAGCCCCAGACAGGGGGCCACCGGGGAGCTGTTTTTT. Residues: CASSPRQGATGELFF.

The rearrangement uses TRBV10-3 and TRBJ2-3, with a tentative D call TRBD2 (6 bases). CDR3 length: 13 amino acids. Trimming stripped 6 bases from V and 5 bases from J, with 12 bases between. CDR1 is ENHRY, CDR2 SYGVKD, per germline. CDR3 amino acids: CAISGLRGDTQYF. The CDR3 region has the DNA TGTGCCATCAGCGGGTTGCGGGGAGATACGCAGTATTTT.

CDR3 sequence: CASSRGQGEYF. CDR3 coding DNA: TGTGCCAGCAGCCGGGGACAGGGGGAGTACTTC. The chain links TRBV6-5 to TRBJ2-7; 11 bases match TRBD1. The V gene end was trimmed by 6 bases and the J gene end by 11 bases; junction bases not matched to a gene: 3. Per germline, CDR1 MNHEY and CDR2 SVGAGI. The CDR3 spans 11 residues.

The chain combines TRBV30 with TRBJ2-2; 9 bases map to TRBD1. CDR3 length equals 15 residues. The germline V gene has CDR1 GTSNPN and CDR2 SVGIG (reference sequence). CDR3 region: CVLTGGSLGTGELFF. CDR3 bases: TGTGTTTTAACAGGGGGCTCCTTGGGTACCGGGGAGCTGTTTTTT.

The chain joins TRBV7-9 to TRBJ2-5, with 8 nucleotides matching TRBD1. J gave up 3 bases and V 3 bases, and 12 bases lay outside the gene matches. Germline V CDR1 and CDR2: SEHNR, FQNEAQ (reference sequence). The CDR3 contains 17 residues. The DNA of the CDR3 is TGTGCCAGCAGCTTTATACTACGGGACAGGAGAAAAGAGACCCAGTACTTC. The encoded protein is CASSFILRDRRKETQYF.

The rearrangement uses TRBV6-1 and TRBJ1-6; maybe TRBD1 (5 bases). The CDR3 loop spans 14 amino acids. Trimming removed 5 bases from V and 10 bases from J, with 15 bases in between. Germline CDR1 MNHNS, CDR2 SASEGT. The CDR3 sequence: CASSSGPTGSPLHF. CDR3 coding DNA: TGTGCCAGCAGTTCGGGCCCTACAGGATCACCCCTCCACTTT.

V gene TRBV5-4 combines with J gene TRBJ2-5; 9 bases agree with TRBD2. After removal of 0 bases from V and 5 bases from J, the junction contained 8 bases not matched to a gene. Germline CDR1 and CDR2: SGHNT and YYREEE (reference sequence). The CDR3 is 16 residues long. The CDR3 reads CASSLVSSLAGETQYF. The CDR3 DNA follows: TGTGCCAGCAGCTTGGTCTCGTCTCTAGCGGGGGAGACCCAGTACTTC. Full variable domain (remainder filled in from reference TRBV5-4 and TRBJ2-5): ETGVTQSPTHLIKTRGQQVTLRCSSQSGHNTVSWYQQALGQGPQFIFQYYREEENGRGNFPPRFSGLQFPNYSSELNVNALELDDSALYLCASSLVSSLAGETQYFGPGTRLLVL.

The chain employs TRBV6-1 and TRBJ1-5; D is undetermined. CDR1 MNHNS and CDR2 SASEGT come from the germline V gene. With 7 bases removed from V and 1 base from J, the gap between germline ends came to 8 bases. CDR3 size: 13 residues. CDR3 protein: CASTLVSNQPQHF. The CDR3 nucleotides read TGTGCCAGCACTTTAGTAAGCAATCAGCCCCAGCATTTT.

The CDR3 reads CASSSGVTEAFF. The CDR3 DNA sequence: TGTGCCAGCAGTTCCGGGGTGACTGAAGCTTTCTTT. The chain uses TRBV27 and TRBJ1-1; D gene uncertain. The CDR3 is made up of 12 amino acids. Germline loops: CDR1 MNHEY, CDR2 SMNVEV (reference sequence). V lost 4 bases and J lost 5, with 8 bases in between.

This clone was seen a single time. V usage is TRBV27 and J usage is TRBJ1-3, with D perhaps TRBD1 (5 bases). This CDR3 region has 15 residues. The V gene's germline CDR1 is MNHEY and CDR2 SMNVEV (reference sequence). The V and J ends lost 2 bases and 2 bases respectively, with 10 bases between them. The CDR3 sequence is CASSLGGKTGNTIYF. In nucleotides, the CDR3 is TGTGCCAGCAGTTTAGGGGGGAAGACTGGAAACACCATATATTTT.

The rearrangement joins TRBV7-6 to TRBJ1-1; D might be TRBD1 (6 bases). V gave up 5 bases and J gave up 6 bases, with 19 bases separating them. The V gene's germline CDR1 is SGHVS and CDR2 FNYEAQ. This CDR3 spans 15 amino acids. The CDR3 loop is CASSPNKGVYAEAFF. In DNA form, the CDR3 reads TGTGCCAGCAGCCCCAACAAGGGGGTTTACGCTGAAGCTTTCTTT.

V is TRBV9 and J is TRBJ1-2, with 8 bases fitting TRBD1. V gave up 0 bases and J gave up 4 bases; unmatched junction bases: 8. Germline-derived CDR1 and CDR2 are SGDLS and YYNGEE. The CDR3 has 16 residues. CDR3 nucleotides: TGTGCCAGCAGCGTAGGAACCAGGGGGCAAATCTATGGCTACACCTTC. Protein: CASSVGTRGQIYGYTF. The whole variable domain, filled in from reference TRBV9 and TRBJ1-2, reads DSGVTQTPKHLITATGQRVTLRCSPRSGDLSVYWYQQSLDQGLQFLIQYYNGEERAKGNILERFSAQQFPDLHSELNLSSLELGDSALYFCASSVGTRGQIYGYTFGSGTRLTVV.

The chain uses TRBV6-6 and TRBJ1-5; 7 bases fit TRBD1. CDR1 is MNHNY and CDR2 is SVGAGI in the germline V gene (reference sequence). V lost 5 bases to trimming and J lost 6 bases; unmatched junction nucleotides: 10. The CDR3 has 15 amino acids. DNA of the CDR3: TGTGCCAGCAGTAACAGGGGTTTTCCCACTCAGCCCCAGCATTTT. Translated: CASSNRGFPTQPQHF.